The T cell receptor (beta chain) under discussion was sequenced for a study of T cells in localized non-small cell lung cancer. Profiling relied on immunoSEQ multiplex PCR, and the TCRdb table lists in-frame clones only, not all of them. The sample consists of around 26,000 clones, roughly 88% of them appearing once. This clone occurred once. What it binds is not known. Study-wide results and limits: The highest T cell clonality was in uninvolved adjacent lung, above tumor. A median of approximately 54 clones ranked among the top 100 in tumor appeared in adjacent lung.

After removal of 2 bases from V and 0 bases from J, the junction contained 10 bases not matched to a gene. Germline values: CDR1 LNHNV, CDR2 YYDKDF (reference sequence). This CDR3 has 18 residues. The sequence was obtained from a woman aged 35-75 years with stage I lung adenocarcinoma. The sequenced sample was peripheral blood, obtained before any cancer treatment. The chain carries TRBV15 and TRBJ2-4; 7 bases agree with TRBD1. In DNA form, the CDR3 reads TGTGCCACCAGCAGAACCCGGGACAGTCTTCTAGCCAAAAACATTCAGTACTTC. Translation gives CATSRTRDSLLAKNIQYF.